This TCR beta chain emerged from a study of regulatory T cells in long-lasting Graves disease (dated by TCRdb to the early 2020s). Regarding the research as a whole: Patients with newly diagnosed Graves' disease had been on antithyroid drugs for under 3 months. TCR sequencing covered roughly 13 persistent and some 20 newly diagnosed Graves' disease patients, around 33 samples in total. This study used TCR sequencing and RNA sequencing of peripheral blood to compare persistent Graves' disease patients against newly diagnosed Graves' disease patients. The study took place in China and was registered as a clinical trial. Overall study results and their limits: The small sample size was acknowledged by the authors as a limitation that may reduce accuracy. Patients with persistent disease shared more public clonotypes (approximately 2,500) than newly diagnosed patients did (roughly 970). Sequencing and analysis were limited to the TCR beta chain. The study examined only peripheral blood because the primary lesion, thyroid tissue, could not be accessed. Lower TCR Shannon entropy and fewer highly expanded clones were observed in persistent Graves' disease patients than in newly diagnosed patients, which suggested clonal expansion.

In regard to this clonotype: Its antigen specificity is not known. Qualities for individual bases were not recorded, and no much larger clone is one base off.

The method was multiplex PCR. The listed sequencing device is Illumina HiSeq 4000. TCR beta libraries were built with iRepertoire HTBI primers and Arm-PCR amplification of CDR3 regions. Before sequencing, the PCR products underwent gel purification. The original pipeline was this. Gene usage analysis of CDR3 amino acid clonotypes relied on the roughly 64 TRBV and about 15 TRBJ segments identified across samples. Filtered high-quality paired reads were merged into contigs using COPE and FqMerger. BLAST was used to align contigs to IMGT TRBV, TRBD and TRBJ reference genes, and CDR3 was defined according to IMGT. Any clonotype with a frequency above 0.1% was classified as a highly expanded clone. Shannon entropy was used to measure repertoire diversity, and the Gini coefficient was used to measure V-J evenness. Clonotypes shared by more than one individual were considered public. The public reads were quality trimmed at Q25 with fastp and then assembled into clones with MiXCR by TCRdb, keeping productive beta chains. Records with the same CDR3 protein are collapsed into one entry carrying the most frequent genes and DNA. These V and J calls derive from TCRdb rather than the authors' analysis. The sample table shows a few hundred thousand distinct CDR3 sequences, and about 17% are seen once. About 15% of the sample lies in the top ten.

In light of the paper, this sample's time point label describes: newly diagnosed GD, antithyroid drugs for less than 3 months. For both TCR sequencing and RNA sequencing, RNA was extracted from PBMCs in TRIzol. Graves' disease was diagnosed according to American Thyroid Association guidelines. The patients came from an endocrinology department in Xi'an, China. Each patient gave approximately 9 milliliters of peripheral blood, collected in an EDTA anticoagulant tube. PBMCs were isolated by Ficoll Paque Plus density gradient separation without further T cell sorting. An Agilent 2100 Bioanalyzer and agarose gel were used to assess RNA quality, and a NanoDrop 2000 was used to measure RNA concentration. These data were also reused for a study on T cells in Graves' hyperthyroidism and ophthalmopathy. Reported in the second study: A patient counted as having stable Graves' hyperthyroidism if no progression to ophthalmopathy occurred over 18 months of follow-up. Hyperthyroidism patients were newly diagnosed, with disease duration under 2 months, and aged 18 to 65 years. Exclusion was applied to patients with uncontrolled infections, other autoimmune diseases, pregnancy or lactation. Diagnoses were based on clinical symptoms, serum thyroxine and TRAb, thyroid ultrasound and orbital computed tomography. The TCR CDR3 was subjected to a first round of RT-PCR using the HTBI primer set and the Qiagen OneStep RT-PCR kit. Most expanded thyroid clonotypes (frequency above 0.001) were also detected in blood, a finding suggesting that blood repertoires may reflect thyroid immune responses. A 13 V-J signature model separated ophthalmopathy from stable hyperthyroidism, with just over 85% sensitivity and roughly 84% specificity in cross-validation and 80%/75% in testing. In validation, the model predicted progression to ophthalmopathy a median of roughly 6.2 months before onset, with over 60% sensitivity and 72.22% specificity. To identify distinguishing TCR V-J signatures, a discovery cohort of 90 to 100 patients was used, comprising 43 with Graves' ophthalmopathy and roughly 60 with stable Graves' hyperthyroidism. Prospective prediction of ophthalmopathy was tested in an independent validation cohort of approximately 18 hyperthyroidism patients and roughly 16 patients who later progressed to ophthalmopathy. The approximately 97 discovery patients were randomly divided into training and test sets at a 7:3 ratio. Thyroid tissue and blood T-cell repertoires from roughly 6 Graves' hyperthyroidism patients were also compared in the study. After blood sampling, hyperthyroidism patients were treated with methimazole at a starting dose of 30 mg daily, and ophthalmopathy patients were treated with high-dose intravenous methylprednisolone. The libraries were constructed in a second round of multiplex PCR and then size-selected and purified. Sequencing of the libraries was done on an Illumina HiSeq2000 using paired-end 100 bp reads. SOAPnuke was used to process the raw data, removing reads that contained adapters or uncalled bases, had a mean Phred below 15, or lacked an exact match to the constant primer or identifier. COPE v1.2.5 was used to merge high-quality paired reads, and clonotypes were defined as unique nucleotide sequences. MiTCR v1.1 was used to align the clonotypes against IMGT TRBV, TRBD and TRBJ reference segments. Analysis was restricted to V-J combinations with a frequency above 0.0001, which covered roughly 99% of repertoires. A TCS score was defined as the ratio between F50 (clonal expansion) and ExV (chaos), using BLOSUM62-based TCRdist between CDR3 peptides within each V-J. Welch's t-statistics and random forest reduced 450 to 600 V-J features to 13, which were used in a naive Bayes classifier (R e1071). No statistical method was used to set the sample size in advance, and investigators knew the group allocation. TCR Vbeta CDR3 sequencing of 135 peripheral blood samples (over 40 ophthalmopathy, about 80 hyperthyroidism and roughly 17 progressor patients) is reported in the paper.

The origin of this receptor is a woman aged 25-40 years with Graves disease. Donor details come from another sample of the same person, matched by shared clones. Sequencing used peripheral blood mononuclear cells (PBMCs), obtained at new diagnosis, from a patient treated with antithyroid drugs.

The CDR3 amino acid sequence is: CATNTGDSGTEAFF. The base sequence is TGTGCCACCAACACAGGGGATTCGGGCACTGAAGCTTTCTTT. The sequence is built from TRBV24-1 and TRBJ1-1; a stretch of 7 junction bases matches TRBD1. Sequences KGHDR (CDR1) and SFDVKD (CDR2) are obtained from the germline V gene. From the cysteine through the phenylalanine, the CDR3 covers 14 amino acids. Of all the DNA, just the CDR3 is kept, 42 bases in frame from base 1. Trimming removed 8 bases from V and 4 bases from J; the gene matches leave 9 bases unexplained.